This T cell receptor (beta chain) was observed in a study of beta chain features in type 1 diabetes. The study reverse transcribed the entire isolated RNA, so it sequenced expressed TCRB transcripts. Clones were read by immunoSEQ multiplex PCR, and TCRdb kept only the in-frame ones, dropping some. The sample lists 300,000 to 400,000 clones, around an eighth seen once, with about 0.016% in the top ten. This CDR3 contains 15 residues. Trimming left V 0 bases short and J 3 bases short, with 11 bases between. The V gene's germline CDR1 is MGHDK and CDR2 SYGVNS. Findings and limits, study-wide: Across all four CD4+ subsets, people with type 1 diabetes showed modestly shorter TCRB CDR3s. No resolution was reached here on whether HLA type influences TCRB rearrangement.

There was one heparinised blood draw per donor, averaging roughly 120 mL. This clone was picked up a small number of times. Its antigen is not known. The genes are TRBV25-1 and TRBJ1-1, with D hard to call. This sequence originates from a woman aged 18-29 years with type 1 diabetes. The sequenced sample was naive CD4+ T cells from blood. In nucleotides, the CDR3 is TGTGCCAGCAGTGAATACACGGTGGTGGACACTGAAGCTTTCTTT. As protein: CASSEYTVVDTEAFF.